Below, 17 T cell receptor beta chains from the same sample are listed, as sequenced in a study of blood T cell repertoires in COVID-19. Some clones are missing from TCRdb's copy, which holds only in-frame ones; the method was immunoSEQ multiplex PCR. The sample lists 220,000 or so clones, roughly four fifths occurring once. Sequences were obtained from peripheral blood. The receptors were gathered from a woman aged 55-75 years with acute or convalescent COVID-19.

The sample holds one count of this clone. V gene TRBV9 combines with J gene TRBJ1-5, with a weak D call TRBD1 (6 bases). V was pared by 3 bases and J by 3 bases, with 22 bases between. The CDR3 has 18 residues. Germline CDR1 is SGDLS and CDR2 is YYNGEE. CDR3 in DNA: TGTGCCAGCAGCGCCCTAGTGGGGAAGACAGGATTCAATCAGCCCCAGCATTTT. Residues: CASSALVGKTGFNQPQHF.

In its sample, this clone was seen a few times. V is TRBV7-6 and J is TRBJ1-5, with unresolved D. The germline CDR1 and CDR2 sequences are SGHVS and FNYEAQ. Trimming pared 5 bases from V and 6 bases from J, leaving 17 bases between. The CDR3 sequence is 15 residues long. CDR3 amino acids: CASSPTEGVGQPQHF. The DNA for the CDR3 is TGTGCCAGCAGCCCGACGGAGGGAGTGGGTCAGCCCCAGCATTTT. The full variable domain, its missing parts supplied by reference TRBV7-6 and TRBJ1-5, is GAGVSQSPRYKVTKRGQDVALRCDPISGHVSLYWYRQALGQGPEFLTYFNYEAQQDKSGLPNDRFSAERPEGSISTLTIQRTEQRDSAMYRCASSPTEGVGQPQHFGDGTRLSIL.

The rearrangement links TRBV5-4 to TRBJ1-2, with unresolved D. V gave up 5 bases and J gave up 0 bases, with 5 bases separating them. The CDR3 runs to 12 residues. Germline values: CDR1 SGHNT, CDR2 YYREEE (reference sequence). CDR3 in DNA: TGTGCCAGCAGTTCCTCTAACTATGGCTACACCTTC. Protein sequence: CASSSSNYGYTF.

This chain links TRBV23-1 with TRBJ1-1; D possibly corresponds to TRBD1 (5 bases). TRBV23-1 is noted as an ORF with a role that remains uncertain. This CDR3 region has 18 residues. Trimming shortened V by 3 bases and J by 3 bases, and 23 bases separated the two germline ends. CDR3 coding DNA: TGCGCCAGCAGTCAGCCCGCTCATCACTCCAGGGAGGACACTGAAGCTTTCTTT. Protein sequence: CASSQPAHHSREDTEAFF.

V and J are TRBV10-2 and TRBJ1-1, with D perhaps TRBD1 (6 bases). CDR1 WSHSY and CDR2 SAAADI come from the germline V gene. The CDR3 totals 13 residues. V dropped 6 bases and J dropped 11 bases, with 19 bases sitting between them. CDR3 protein: CASSPRGGQYAFF. The CDR3 DNA follows: TGCGCCAGCAGCCCTCGCGGGGGGCAGTACGCTTTCTTT.

The CDR3 nucleotides read TGTGCCAGCAGCCAAGACTCCCGAACTATAAACTATGGCTACACCTTC. It translates to CASSQDSRTINYGYTF. V is TRBV3-1 (or the pseudogene TRBV3-2) and J is TRBJ1-2; no reliable D call. CDR3 length: 16 amino acids. The V and J ends lost 0 bases and 2 bases respectively, with 13 bases between them. In germline, CDR1 is LGHDT, CDR2 YNNKEL (reference sequence).

By its share, this clone is medium-sized. This chain connects TRBV4-1 to TRBJ2-2; 10 bases align to TRBD1. The CDR3 contains 15 residues. V lost 5 bases and J lost 4; bases outside the gene matches: 4. The V gene's germline CDR1 is MGHRA and CDR2 YSYEKL. The CDR3 DNA reads TGCGCCAGCAGCGTCCGGACAGGGGGCACCGGGGAGCTGTTTTTT. Amino acids: CASSVRTGGTGELFF.

This rearrangement joins TRBV7-8 to TRBJ1-5; 7 bases match TRBD1. CDR3 size: 14 residues. Germline V CDR1 and CDR2: SGHVS, FQNEAQ. Germline trimming cut 9 bases from V and 4 bases from J; bases unmatched to any gene: 9. CDR3 sequence reads: CASSLTGNNQPQHF. CDR3 sequence (DNA): TGTGCCAGTTCACTGACAGGGAATAATCAGCCCCAGCATTTT.

The chain has TRBV5-5 and TRBJ1-2, with 8 nucleotides matching TRBD1. Germline V CDR1 and CDR2: SGHKS, YYEKEE (reference sequence). With 4 bases clipped from V and 0 bases from J, the junction kept 8 bases outside the gene matches. The CDR3 spans 16 residues. CDR3 region: CASSPGQGGTNYGYTF. The DNA for the CDR3 is TGTGCCAGCAGCCCTGGACAGGGAGGGACTAACTATGGCTACACCTTC.

The V call is TRBV30, the J call TRBJ2-7; D not resolved. V was clipped by 3 bases and J by 0 bases, with 9 bases between them. The CDR3 is 13 residues long. CDR1 and CDR2 from the germline V gene are GTSNPN and SVGIG (reference sequence). The CDR3 region has the DNA TGTGCCTGGAGACAGATTAGCTCCTACGAGCAGTACTTC. Its protein is CAWRQISSYEQYF.

J is TRBJ1-1 and V is TRBV13; D unclear. V was pared by 0 bases and J by 1 base, with 6 bases between. The CDR3 is made up of 14 amino acids. Germline V gene data show CDR1 as PRHDT and CDR2 as FYEKMQ (reference sequence). The CDR3 is CASSLGAGNTEAFF. CDR3 sequence (DNA): TGTGCCAGCAGCTTAGGGGCAGGGAACACTGAAGCTTTCTTT.

Turning to this clone: This same CDR3 is encoded by further DNA sequences in the sample. This chain links TRBV7-9 with TRBJ2-5; no clear D. The CDR3 has 11 residues. V was shortened by 3 bases and J by 4 bases, with 3 bases between the two germline ends. Germline V gene lookup returns CDR1 SEHNR and CDR2 FQNEAQ (reference sequence). The CDR3 here is CASSLAETQYF. CDR3 in DNA: TGTGCCAGCAGCTTGGCAGAGACCCAGTACTTC.

This clone was observed a handful of times. This sequence joins TRBV19 and TRBJ1-3; 8 bases line up with TRBD1. CDR3 length: 14 residues. CDR1 and CDR2 from the germline V gene are LNHDA and SQIVND (reference sequence). V shed 9 bases and J 0 bases; nucleotides not matched to a gene: 4. CDR3 loop: CASTGQGSGNTIYF. The CDR3 DNA is TGTGCCAGCACAGGACAGGGCTCTGGAAACACCATATATTTT.

V gene TRBV7-3 combines with J gene TRBJ1-1, with 7 bases aligning to TRBD1. V shed 6 bases and J 7 bases; nucleotides not matched to a gene: 8. Germline CDR1 SGHTA, CDR2 FQGTGA. The length of the CDR3 is 13 residues. CDR3 coding DNA: TGTGCCAGCAGAACCGACAGGGAAATTGAAGCTTTCTTT. Translated: CASRTDREIEAFF. The full variable domain, its missing parts supplied by reference TRBV7-3 and TRBJ1-1, is GAGVSQTPSNKVTEKGKYVELRCDPISGHTALYWYRQSLGQGPEFLIYFQGTGAADDSGLPNDRFFAVRPEGSVSTLKIQRTERGDSAVYLCASRTDREIEAFFGQGTRLTVV.

This clone was detected once. This sequence joins TRBV28 and TRBJ1-4, with 9 bases that match TRBD1. Germline V CDR1 and CDR2: MDHEN, SYDVKM. This CDR3 has 16 residues. V gave up 7 bases and J gave up 3 bases; unmatched junction bases: 9. Here the CDR3 reads CASTERRTGANEKLFF. The CDR3 coding sequence is TGTGCCAGCACCGAACGAAGGACAGGGGCTAATGAAAAACTGTTTTTT. Looking up the rest from reference TRBV28 and TRBJ1-4 gives the full variable domain: DVKVTQSSRYLVKRTGEKVFLECVQDMDHENMFWYRQDPGLGLRLIYFSYDVKMKEKGDIPEGYSVSREKKERFSLILESASTNQTSMYLCASTERRTGANEKLFFGSGTQLSVL.

The chain recombines TRBV27 with TRBJ2-7; 8 nucleotides match TRBD2. CDR3 size: 14 residues. V was pared by 1 base and J by 4 bases, with 3 bases of the junction left unmatched. Looked up from germline, CDR1 is MNHEY and CDR2 is SMNVEV (reference sequence). The CDR3 DNA reads TGTGCCAGCAGTTTATGGGGCGGGGGGTACGAGCAGTACTTC. It specifies CASSLWGGGYEQYF.

This clone was picked up one time. The chain links TRBV11-3 to TRBJ1-2; the match to TRBD1 covers 7 bases. The CDR3 consists of 16 residues. Germline CDR1 is SGHNT and CDR2 is YENEEA. J lost 8 bases, V lost 4 bases, and 16 bases had no gene match. Here the CDR3 DNA reads TGTGCCAGCAGCTCCTGCGACAGGGTCTTTGTTTGCGGCTACACCTTC. Translation: CASSSCDRVFVCGYTF.